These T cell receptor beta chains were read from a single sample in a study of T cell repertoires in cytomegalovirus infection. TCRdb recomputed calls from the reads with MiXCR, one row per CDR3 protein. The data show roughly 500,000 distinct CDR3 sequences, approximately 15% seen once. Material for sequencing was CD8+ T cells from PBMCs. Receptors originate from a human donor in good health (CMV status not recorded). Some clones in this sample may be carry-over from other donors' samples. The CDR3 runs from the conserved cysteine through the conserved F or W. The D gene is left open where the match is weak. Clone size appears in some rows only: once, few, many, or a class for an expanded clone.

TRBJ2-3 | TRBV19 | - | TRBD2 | CASSTGTISTDTQYF | TGTGCCAGTAGTACTGGGACTATCAGCACAGATACGCAGTATTTT
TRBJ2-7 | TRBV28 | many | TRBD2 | CASSFAGESYEQYF | TGTGCCAGCAGTTTCGCGGGAGAGTCCTACGAGCAGTACTTC
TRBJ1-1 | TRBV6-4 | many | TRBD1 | CASRDRDSPNTEAFF | TGTGCCAGCAGAGACCGGGACAGCCCGAACACTGAAGCTTTCTTT
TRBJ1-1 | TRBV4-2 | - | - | CASSPTVLGTEAFF | TGTGCCAGCAGCCCGACGGTCCTGGGGACTGAAGCTTTCTTT
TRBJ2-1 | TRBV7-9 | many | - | CASGSLNRGNEQFF | TGTGCCAGCGGTTCACTGAACCGTGGCAATGAGCAGTTCTTC
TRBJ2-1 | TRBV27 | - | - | CASSFSKEGSNEQFF | TGTGCCAGCAGTTTCTCCAAGGAGGGTAGCAATGAGCAGTTCTTC
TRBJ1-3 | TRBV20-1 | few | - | CSARDRSGEGGNTIYF | TGCAGTGCTAGAGATAGGTCCGGGGAAGGTGGAAACACCATATATTTT
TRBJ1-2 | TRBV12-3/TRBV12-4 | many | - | CASSWGRANGYTF | TGTGCCAGCAGTTGGGGTAGGGCTAATGGCTACACCTTC
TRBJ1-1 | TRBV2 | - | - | CASTARGADTEAFF | TGTGCCAGCACAGCAAGGGGGGCGGACACTGAAGCTTTCTTT
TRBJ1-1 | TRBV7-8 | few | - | CASSLDHRWDTEAFF | TGTGCCAGCAGCTTAGATCACAGATGGGACACTGAAGCTTTCTTT
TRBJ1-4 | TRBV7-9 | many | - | CASSFGRSEKLFF | TGTGCCAGCAGTTTTGGACGGAGTGAAAAACTGTTTTTT
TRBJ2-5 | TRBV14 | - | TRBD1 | CASSYWTGEVETQYF | TGTGCCAGCAGCTATTGGACAGGGGAAGTGGAGACCCAGTACTTC
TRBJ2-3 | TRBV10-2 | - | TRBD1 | CASRATGASTDTQYF | TGCGCCAGCAGAGCGACAGGGGCGAGCACAGATACGCAGTATTTT
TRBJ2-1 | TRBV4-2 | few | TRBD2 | CASSPSGTSGTNEQFF | TGTGCCAGCAGCCCTTCCGGGACTAGCGGGACCAATGAGCAGTTCTTC
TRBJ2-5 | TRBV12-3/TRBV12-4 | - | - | CASSYRREKDDQETPYF | TGTGCCAGTAGTTATAGGAGGGAAAAAGACGACCAAGAGACCCCGTACTTC
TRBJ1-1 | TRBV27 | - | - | CASSSRGGWNTEAFF | TGTGCCAGCAGTTCCAGGGGAGGATGGAACACTGAAGCTTTCTTT
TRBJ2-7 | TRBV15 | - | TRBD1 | CATRRQGVYEQYF | TGTGCCACCCGCCGACAGGGTGTTTACGAGCAGTACTTC
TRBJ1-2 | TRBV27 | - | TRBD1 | CASSLRQGRNYGYTF | TGTGCCAGCAGTTTAAGACAGGGACGTAACTATGGCTACACCTTC
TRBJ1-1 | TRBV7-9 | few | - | CASSSRAASVEAFF | TGTGCCAGCAGCTCGAGGGCTGCCTCCGTTGAAGCTTTCTTT
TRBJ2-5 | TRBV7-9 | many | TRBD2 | CASSPGLAKETQYF | TGTGCCAGCAGCCCCGGACTAGCCAAAGAGACCCAGTACTTC
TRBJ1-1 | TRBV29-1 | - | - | CSVEPIQHTEAFF | TGCAGCGTTGAGCCCATTCAGCACACTGAAGCTTTCTTT
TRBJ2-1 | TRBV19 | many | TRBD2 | CASSLPKLAGGVNEQFF | TGTGCCAGTAGTCTCCCGAAGCTAGCGGGAGGTGTTAATGAGCAGTTCTTC
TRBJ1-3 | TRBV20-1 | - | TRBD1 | CSAMPDRLSSGNTIYF | TGCAGTGCTATGCCGGACAGGCTATCCTCTGGAAACACCATATATTTT
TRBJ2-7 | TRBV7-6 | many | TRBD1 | CASSRGQGYSYEQYF | TGTGCCAGCAGCCGGGGACAGGGATACTCCTACGAGCAGTACTTC
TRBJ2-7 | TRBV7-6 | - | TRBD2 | CASSSRGGIYYEQYF | TGTGCCAGCAGTTCCCGGGGGGGTATCTACTACGAGCAGTACTTC
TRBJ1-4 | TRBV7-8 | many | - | CASSEGPLGEKLFF | TGTGCCAGCAGCGAAGGGCCACTTGGCGAAAAACTGTTTTTT
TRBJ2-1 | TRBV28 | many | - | CASTSSSRKLYEWQFF | TGTGCCAGCACCTCAAGCTCTCGTAAGCTCTACGAGTGGCAGTTCTTC
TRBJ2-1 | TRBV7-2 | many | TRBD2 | CASSSMIIGGKDEQFF | TGTGCCAGCAGCTCCATGATCATCGGGGGGAAGGATGAGCAGTTCTTC
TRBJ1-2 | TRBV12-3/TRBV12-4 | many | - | CASSLGADYGYTF | TGTGCCAGCAGTTTAGGGGCAGACTATGGCTACACCTTC
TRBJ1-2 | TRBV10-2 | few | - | CASSEAYGYTF | TGCGCCAGCAGTGAAGCATATGGCTACACCTTC
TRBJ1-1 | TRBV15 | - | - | CATSRGGWNTEAFF | TGTGCCACCAGCAGAGGGGGATGGAACACTGAAGCTTTCTTT
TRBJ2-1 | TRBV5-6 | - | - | CASSGQEPGEQFF | TGTGCCAGCAGTGGACAAGAGCCCGGTGAGCAGTTCTTC
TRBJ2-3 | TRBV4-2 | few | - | CASSQEFLRDTQYF | TGTGCCAGCAGCCAAGAATTTTTGAGAGATACGCAGTATTTT
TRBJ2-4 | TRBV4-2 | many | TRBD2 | CASSQALRTSGADIILAKNIQYF | TGTGCCAGCAGCCAAGCCCTTCGGACTAGCGGGGCAGATATAATTCTAGCCAAAAACATTCAGTACTTC
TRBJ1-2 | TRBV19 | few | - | CASIVEGADGYTF | TGTGCCAGTATAGTGGAGGGCGCGGATGGCTACACCTTC
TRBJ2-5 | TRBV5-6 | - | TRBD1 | CASSPGQRITQYF | TGTGCCAGCAGCCCGGGACAGAGAATAACCCAGTACTTC
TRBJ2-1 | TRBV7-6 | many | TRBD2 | CASSIAGVQNEQFF | TGTGCCAGCAGCATAGCGGGAGTTCAGAATGAGCAGTTCTTC
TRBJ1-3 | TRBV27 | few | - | CASSPREVAGNTIYF | TGTGCCAGCAGCCCTCGAGAGGTGGCTGGAAACACCATATATTTT
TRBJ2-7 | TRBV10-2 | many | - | CASSPDSFSYEQYF | TGCGCCAGCAGTCCTGACAGCTTCTCCTACGAGCAGTACTTC
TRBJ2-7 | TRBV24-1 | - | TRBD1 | CATSDQGANEQYF | TGTGCCACCAGTGACCAGGGGGCGAACGAGCAGTACTTC
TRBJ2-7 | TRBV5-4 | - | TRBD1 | CASSFPGQDYEQYF | TGTGCCAGCAGCTTCCCGGGACAGGACTACGAGCAGTACTTC
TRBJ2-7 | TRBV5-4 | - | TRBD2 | CASSLAPSGGTYEQYF | TGTGCCAGCAGCTTGGCCCCTAGCGGGGGCACCTACGAGCAGTACTTC
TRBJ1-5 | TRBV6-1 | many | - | CASSEVIQEGPQHF | TGTGCCAGCAGTGAAGTGATACAGGAAGGGCCCCAGCATTTT
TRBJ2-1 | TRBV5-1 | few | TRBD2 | CASSLGRLGLAASYNEQFF | TGCGCCAGCAGCTTGGGACGCCTGGGACTAGCGGCCTCCTACAATGAGCAGTTCTTC
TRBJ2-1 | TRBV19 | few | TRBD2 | CASSMLAGHNEQFF | TGTGCCAGTAGTATGTTAGCGGGACATAATGAGCAGTTCTTC
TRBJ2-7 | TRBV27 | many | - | CASSLSNLNEQYF | TGTGCCAGCAGTTTATCGAATCTTAACGAGCAGTACTTC
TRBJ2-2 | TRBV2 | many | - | CASSELKPGELFF | TGTGCCAGCAGTGAACTGAAGCCCGGGGAGCTGTTTTTT
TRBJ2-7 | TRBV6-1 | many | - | CASSEAQQGGYEQYF | TGTGCCAGCAGTGAAGCGCAGCAGGGTGGATACGAGCAGTACTTC
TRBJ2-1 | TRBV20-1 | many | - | CSAPHERDVDYNEQFF | TGCAGTGCTCCCCATGAACGTGACGTCGACTACAATGAGCAGTTCTTC